The next 11 T cell receptor beta chains were all read from a single sample in a study of T cells in Graves' hyperthyroidism and ophthalmopathy (dated by TCRdb to between 2019 and 2020). The library was made by multiplex PCR. Instrument used: Illumina HiSeq 2000. The TCR beta CDR3 regions were amplified from RNA transcripts. For the first round of RT-PCR on the TCR CDR3, the HTBI primer set was used together with the Qiagen OneStep RT-PCR kit. The public reads were run again by TCRdb, first through fastp at Q25 and then through MiXCR, and only productive beta chains were kept. Each entry is one CDR3 protein sequence, shown with its most common DNA and genes. The sample table contains hundreds of thousands of distinct CDR3 sequences; only one count was recorded for 13% to 15% of them. Clones ranked in the top ten supply 9.5% to 15% of the sample. Sequenced: blood. The origin of the receptors is a woman in her 50s with Graves' ophthalmopathy.

This chain joins TRBV15 and TRBJ1-6; possibly TRBD1 for D (5 bases). CDR1 is LNHNV and CDR2 is YYDKDF in the germline V gene (reference sequence). The CDR3 is 14 amino acids. V was cut by 1 base and J by 8 bases, with 9 bases left in between. The CDR3 coding sequence is TGTGCCACCAGCAGAGTCCAGGGAGATTCACCCCTCCACTTT. It codes for CATSRVQGDSPLHF.

This chain connects TRBV20-1 to TRBJ2-1; 9 bases are a match to TRBD2. This CDR3 has 18 amino acids. Looked up from germline, CDR1 is DFQATT and CDR2 is SNEGSKA (reference sequence). Germline trimming cut 2 bases from V and 0 bases from J; bases unmatched to any gene: 11. The CDR3 loop reads CSARPRLAALSSYNEQFF. In DNA, the CDR3 is TGCAGTGCTAGACCCCGACTAGCGGCCCTCAGCTCCTACAATGAGCAGTTCTTC.

V is TRBV5-6 and J is TRBJ2-7, with TRBD1 identical over 7 bases. The CDR3 is made up of 14 amino acids. The V segment lost 2 bases and the J segment 7 bases; nucleotides outside the gene matches: 9. The V gene's germline CDR1 is SGHDT and CDR2 YYEEEE. Written as DNA, the CDR3 is TGTGCCAGCAGCTTTGGGGACAGTGACTCTGAGCAGTACTTC. Protein product: CASSFGDSDSEQYF.

The J gene is TRBJ1-4, the V gene TRBV28, with a possible D match to TRBD1 (5 bases). The CDR3 sequence is 15 residues long. The germline gives CDR1 MDHEN, CDR2 SYDVKM. V was shortened by 1 base and J by 8 bases, with 14 bases between the two germline ends. CDR3 sequence: CASSLSGGVREKLFF. The CDR3 nucleotides are TGTGCCAGCAGTTTATCGGGGGGGGTTCGAGAAAAACTGTTTTTT. The variable domain in full, completed from reference TRBV28 and TRBJ1-4, reads DVKVTQSSRYLVKRTGEKVFLECVQDMDHENMFWYRQDPGLGLRLIYFSYDVKMKEKGDIPEGYSVSREKKERFSLILESASTNQTSMYLCASSLSGGVREKLFFGSGTQLSVL.

This clonotype has more than one count but fewer than ten. The chain couples TRBV27 to TRBJ2-4; maybe TRBD1 (6 bases). Germline CDR1 MNHEY, CDR2 SMNVEV (reference sequence). CDR3 length: 14 residues. With 5 bases removed from V and 0 bases from J, the gap between germline ends came to 8 bases. DNA for the CDR3: TGTGCCAGCAGTACACAGGGAGCCAAAAACATTCAGTACTTC. Amino acid sequence: CASSTQGAKNIQYF.

V gene TRBV4-1 combines with J gene TRBJ1-1; D is possibly TRBD1 (5 bases). V was pared by 0 bases and J by 1 base, with 12 bases between. The CDR3 totals 16 residues. Germline V gene lookup returns CDR1 MGHRA and CDR2 YSYEKL. The CDR3 spells CASSQDRVGQNTEAFF. CDR3 in DNA: TGCGCCAGCAGCCAAGATCGTGTGGGGCAGAACACTGAAGCTTTCTTT.

The V gene is TRBV9, the J gene TRBJ1-1; D not certain. Trimming shortened V by 3 bases and J by 0 bases, and 9 bases separated the two germline ends. This CDR3 is 14 amino acids long. The germline V gene has CDR1 SGDLS and CDR2 YYNGEE. CDR3 in DNA: TGTGCCAGCAGCGCAGGAAACATGAACACTGAAGCTTTCTTT. It translates to CASSAGNMNTEAFF. Complete variable domain (other parts from reference TRBV9 and TRBJ1-1): DSGVTQTPKHLITATGQRVTLRCSPRSGDLSVYWYQQSLDQGLQFLIQYYNGEERAKGNILERFSAQQFPDLHSELNLSSLELGDSALYFCASSAGNMNTEAFFGQGTRLTVV.

This clonotype was counted at least ten times. The chain has TRBV20-1 and TRBJ2-7; D might be TRBD1 (6 bases). Trimming took off 5 bases at V and 3 bases at J, with 14 bases between the two ends. This CDR3 contains 13 residues. Germline values: CDR1 DFQATT, CDR2 SNEGSKA (reference sequence). The CDR3 region has the DNA TGCAGTGCTGCACAGGGAATAGGCTACGAGCAGTACTTC. This sequence encodes CSAAQGIGYEQYF.

The chain is built from TRBV18 and TRBJ2-7, with 7 bases matching TRBD1. With 4 bases clipped from V and 0 bases from J, the junction kept 6 bases outside the gene matches. Per the germline V gene, CDR1 is KGHSH and CDR2 is LQKENI. The CDR3 runs 15 residues. The CDR3 DNA reads as TGTGCCAGCTCACTCACAGGGGCAACCTCCTACGAGCAGTACTTC. Residues: CASSLTGATSYEQYF.

There are many counts of this clonotype. The chain recombines TRBV7-2 with TRBJ1-4; no reliable D call. Trimming left V 6 bases short and J 0 bases short, with 11 bases between. This CDR3 contains 15 residues. Germline V gene sequence: CDR1 SGHTA, CDR2 FQGNSA. The CDR3 here is CASSLTFATNEKLFF. The CDR3 DNA is TGTGCCAGCAGTCTGACGTTTGCAACTAATGAAAAACTGTTTTTT.

There are many counts of this clonotype. The V call is TRBV28, the J call TRBJ2-7, with D unresolved. This CDR3 has 12 amino acids. V gave up 4 bases and J gave up 3 bases, with 7 bases separating them. Germline V gives CDR1 MDHEN, CDR2 SYDVKM. CDR3 DNA sequence: TGTGCCAGCAGTTCAACTCTCTACGAGCAGTACTTC. It specifies CASSSTLYEQYF.